This TCR beta chain comes out of a study of blood T cell repertoires in COVID-19. The wider study: Samples of COVID-19 (acute and convalescent) were obtained from the United States, Italy and Spain.

The CDR3 has 15 amino acids. Deletions cut 3 bases from V and 0 bases from J, with 9 bases between. Germline V gene sequence: CDR1 LGHDT, CDR2 YNNKEL (reference sequence). Authors' data handling: Using reference gene primer amplification, nucleated cell counts were estimated. TCRdb keeps only in-frame clones here, not all; method: immunoSEQ multiplex PCR. For V, J and clone size, that table is used; D and trimming come from the DNA. The repertoire includes some 260,000 clones, just over 90% of them detected once, and 1.5% to 2% sits in the top ten. The TCR comes from a woman between 18 and 30 years old who had recovered from COVID-19. Sequenced input: PBMCs or T cells enriched from blood (not recorded which). This chain uses TRBV3-1 (or the pseudogene TRBV3-2) with TRBJ1-5, with D possibly being TRBD1 (5 bases). The CDR3 is CASSQGPYSNQPQHF. Written as DNA, the CDR3 is TGTGCCAGCAGCCAGGGGCCGTATAGCAATCAGCCCCAGCATTTT.